These T cell receptor beta chains were read from a single sample in a study. TCRdb re-derived calls from the RT-PCR reads in MiXCR, one entry per CDR3 protein. The sample holds hundreds of thousands of distinct CDR3 sequences; about 14% are singletons and the top ten take roughly 3.9%. Sequencing was performed on memory CD4+ T cells from blood. Receptor source: a female donor in good health, serving as a healthy control. Both conserved end residues are part of each CDR3. Each record gives: D gene, J gene, V gene, clone size, CDR3 DNA, CDR3 protein. The D gene is left open where the match is weak. Clone size is given for some rows only: seen once, a few or many times, or a class if the clone is expanded.

D: .
J: TRBJ1-1
V: TRBV7-9
size: .
DNA: TGTGCCAGCAGCTTCCTCGAGGGCCGCTTATATGGGACTGAAGCTTTCTTT
CDR3: CASSFLEGRLYGTEAFF

D: .
J: TRBJ1-1
V: TRBV6-5
size: few
DNA: TGTGCCAGCAGTTACCCAGGGGTCAGGAGCACTGAAGCTTTCTTT
CDR3: CASSYPGVRSTEAFF

D: TRBD1
J: TRBJ2-7
V: TRBV20-1
size: .
DNA: TGCAGTGCTAGAAGGACCGGGACAGCTAGAGTCTACGAGCAGTACTTC
CDR3: CSARRTGTARVYEQYF

D: .
J: TRBJ2-7
V: TRBV20-1
size: few
DNA: TGCAGTGCTAGGAGGGCAGCTGTCTACGAGCAGTACTTC
CDR3: CSARRAAVYEQYF

D: .
J: TRBJ2-1
V: TRBV24-1
size: .
DNA: TGTGCCACCAGTGGGTGGTACAATGAGCAGTTCTTC
CDR3: CATSGWYNEQFF

D: TRBD2
J: TRBJ2-2
V: TRBV5-1
size: .
DNA: TGCGCCAGCAGCTTGGGGTGGACTAGCGTCTCCGGGGAGCTGTTTTTT
CDR3: CASSLGWTSVSGELFF

D: TRBD2
J: TRBJ2-7
V: TRBV7-2
size: many
DNA: TGTGCCAGCAGCTTAGTAGCGGGAGGAGGCGAATACTACGAGCAGTACTTC
CDR3: CASSLVAGGGEYYEQYF

D: TRBD2
J: TRBJ2-7
V: TRBV28
size: few
DNA: TGTGCCAGCAGCGCAGCGGGAGGTTCCTACGAGCAGTACTTC
CDR3: CASSAAGGSYEQYF

D: TRBD2
J: TRBJ2-7
V: TRBV20-1
size: few
DNA: TGCAGTGCCCCGACTAGCGGGAGATCCTCCGAGCAGTACTTC
CDR3: CSAPTSGRSSEQYF

D: .
J: TRBJ2-2
V: TRBV11-2
size: few
DNA: TGTGCCAGCAGCCGACTGGTGTACACAACCACCGGGGAGCTGTTTTTT
CDR3: CASSRLVYTTTGELFF

D: .
J: TRBJ1-6
V: TRBV3-1
size: few
DNA: TGTGCCAGCAGCCGAGGGACCCAAGGGGATTCACCCCTCCACTTT
CDR3: CASSRGTQGDSPLHF

D: .
J: TRBJ2-5
V: TRBV2
size: many
DNA: TGTGCCAGCAGTGACGGTAGTGGGGGGGAGACCCAGTACTTC
CDR3: CASSDGSGGETQYF

D: TRBD2
J: TRBJ2-5
V: TRBV10-3
size: many
DNA: TGTGCCACCCTAGCGGGGGGGGAAGAGACCCAGTACTTC
CDR3: CATLAGGEETQYF

D: TRBD1
J: TRBJ2-3
V: TRBV12-3/TRBV12-4
size: many
DNA: TGTGCCAGCAGTCTCCGGACAGGGCATAGCACAGATACGCAGTATTTT
CDR3: CASSLRTGHSTDTQYF

D: TRBD1
J: TRBJ2-2
V: TRBV12-3/TRBV12-4
size: .
DNA: TGTGCCAGCAGTAGACTGGGACAGGGGGCCGGGGAGCTGTTTTTT
CDR3: CASSRLGQGAGELFF

D: TRBD1
J: TRBJ2-6
V: TRBV4-3
size: many
DNA: TGCGCCAGCAGCCAAGACGGGTACGGGACAGGGTTCGCTGGGGCCAACGTCCTGACTTTC
CDR3: CASSQDGYGTGFAGANVLTF

D: .
J: TRBJ1-1
V: TRBV9
size: few
DNA: TGTGCCAGCAGCGTAGATAGGGGGAGAACTGAAGCTTTCTTT
CDR3: CASSVDRGRTEAFF

D: TRBD1
J: TRBJ1-6
V: TRBV20-1
size: .
DNA: TGCAGTGCTCCCACGGGACAGGGATACAATTCACCCCTCCACTTT
CDR3: CSAPTGQGYNSPLHF

D: TRBD1
J: TRBJ1-2
V: TRBV5-4
size: few
DNA: TGTGCCAGCAGCTTGGGACAACAGGGGAACTATGGCTACACCTTC
CDR3: CASSLGQQGNYGYTF

D: .
J: TRBJ2-2
V: TRBV4-3
size: .
DNA: TGCGCCTGCAGCCAAGAAGGGGCACAAGCTGGGGCCGGGGAGCTGTTTTTT
CDR3: CACSQEGAQAGAGELFF

D: .
J: TRBJ2-3
V: TRBV9
size: many
DNA: TGTGCCAGCAGCGTGGGAGACACCACAGATACGCAGTATTTT
CDR3: CASSVGDTTDTQYF

D: TRBD1
J: TRBJ1-2
V: TRBV28
size: few
DNA: TGTGCCAGCAGATGGGCAGGGGGCGCGGGGACCTATGGCTACACCTTC
CDR3: CASRWAGGAGTYGYTF

D: TRBD1
J: TRBJ1-3
V: TRBV4-2
size: few
DNA: TGTGCCAGCAGCCAAGCCCGGATGACAGGGGGTGAAAACACCATATATTTT
CDR3: CASSQARMTGGENTIYF

D: .
J: TRBJ1-2
V: TRBV7-9
size: .
DNA: TGTGCCAGCAGCTCCCGGGACTCTCGTACGAGCTACACCTTC
CDR3: CASSSRDSRTSYTF

D: .
J: TRBJ1-5
V: TRBV7-8
size: many
DNA: TGTGCCAGCAGCCTCAATGGGGCCCAGCATTTT
CDR3: CASSLNGAQHF

D: .
J: TRBJ2-5
V: TRBV15
size: few
DNA: TGTGCCACCAGCAGAGATGCAGTCTCGTGGGAGACCCAGTACTTC
CDR3: CATSRDAVSWETQYF

D: TRBD2
J: TRBJ2-7
V: TRBV20-1
size: many
DNA: TGCAGTGCTATTCCTAGCGGGGGAGCCACCTACGAGCAGTACTTC
CDR3: CSAIPSGGATYEQYF

D: .
J: TRBJ1-2
V: TRBV7-2
size: many
DNA: TGTGCCAGCAGCACCTACAGGGTATCTTTCTATGGCTACACCTTC
CDR3: CASSTYRVSFYGYTF

D: .
J: TRBJ1-1
V: TRBV29-1
size: few
DNA: TGCAGCGCCCGCCGGGTAGGGGGGGTTGAAGCTTTCTTT
CDR3: CSARRVGGVEAFF

D: .
J: TRBJ1-1
V: TRBV10-3
size: few
DNA: TGTGCCATCACCGATCCTGGACGGAAGAACACTGAAGCTTTCTTT
CDR3: CAITDPGRKNTEAFF

D: .
J: TRBJ2-7
V: TRBV5-6
size: .
DNA: TGTGCCAGCAGGTTGACCCTGACAGGAGGAGTGCGGGAGCAGTACTTC
CDR3: CASRLTLTGGVREQYF

D: .
J: TRBJ1-5
V: TRBV10-3
size: many
DNA: TGTGCCATCAGTGACCCGGGGGGGAGAGGTCAGCCCCAGCATTTT
CDR3: CAISDPGGRGQPQHF

D: .
J: TRBJ2-3
V: TRBV9
size: few
DNA: TGTGCCAGCAGCGTAGACGGACACCTGGGAGATACGCAGTATTTT
CDR3: CASSVDGHLGDTQYF

D: .
J: TRBJ2-1
V: TRBV5-6
size: many
DNA: TGTGCCAGCAGCTTGGTCTCGGCGGAGGGCAATGAGCAGTTCTTC
CDR3: CASSLVSAEGNEQFF

D: .
J: TRBJ1-2
V: TRBV2
size: .
DNA: TGTGCCAGCAGTACAGGGTTAAGCGGCTATGGCTACACCTTC
CDR3: CASSTGLSGYGYTF

D: TRBD1
J: TRBJ1-3
V: TRBV7-2
size: .
DNA: TGTGCCAGCAGCTTGCAGGGGGGCACTGGAAACACCATATATTTT
CDR3: CASSLQGGTGNTIYF

D: TRBD2
J: TRBJ2-1
V: TRBV24-1
size: few
DNA: TGTGCCACCAGTGAAACTAGCGGGAGCTCCTACAATGAGCAGTTCTTC
CDR3: CATSETSGSSYNEQFF

D: .
J: TRBJ2-7
V: TRBV24-1
size: many
DNA: TGTGCCACCAGTGATAGTGGTGGGACCAACTACGAGCAGTACTTC
CDR3: CATSDSGGTNYEQYF

D: .
J: TRBJ2-7
V: TRBV10-3
size: many
DNA: TGTGCCATCAGTGAGTCGACCAGGGAGACCTACGAGCAGTACTTC
CDR3: CAISESTRETYEQYF

D: TRBD2
J: TRBJ2-3
V: TRBV20-1
size: .
DNA: TGCAGTGCTAGTTCAGGACTAGCGGGGGGCGGGAGCGCAGATACGCAGTATTTT
CDR3: CSASSGLAGGGSADTQYF

D: TRBD1
J: TRBJ1-1
V: TRBV7-3
size: few
DNA: TGTGCCAGCAGCTTGGACAGGGGGCGCGAAGCTTTCTTT
CDR3: CASSLDRGREAFF

D: .
J: TRBJ1-3
V: TRBV6-2/TRBV6-3
size: .
DNA: TGTGCCAGCAGTTACTTTGCCTCTGGAAACACCATATATTTT
CDR3: CASSYFASGNTIYF

D: TRBD1
J: TRBJ2-2
V: TRBV20-1
size: many
DNA: TGCAGTGCTAGGACAGGGGGCAACACCGGGGAGCTGTTTTTT
CDR3: CSARTGGNTGELFF

D: TRBD1
J: TRBJ1-5
V: TRBV5-6
size: many
DNA: TGTGCCAGCAGCTTCTATTCGAGAGGGGGCAGGGGTCAGCCCCAGCATTTT
CDR3: CASSFYSRGGRGQPQHF

D: TRBD2
J: TRBJ2-2
V: TRBV5-1
size: few
DNA: TGCGCCAGCAGCTTGGCCTCGACTAGCGGGAGTGGGGACACCGGGGAGCTGTTTTTT
CDR3: CASSLASTSGSGDTGELFF

D: .
J: TRBJ2-7
V: TRBV6-2/TRBV6-3
size: .
DNA: TGTGCCAGCAGTTACGAGACATACTACGAGCAGTACTTC
CDR3: CASSYETYYEQYF

D: TRBD1
J: TRBJ2-5
V: TRBV11-3
size: .
DNA: TGTGCCAGATATGGACAGGGACAAGAGACCCAGTACTTC
CDR3: CARYGQGQETQYF

D: .
J: TRBJ1-2
V: TRBV7-2
size: .
DNA: TGTGCCAGCAGTACGCAGGGGAGGTTAGGCTACACCTTC
CDR3: CASSTQGRLGYTF

D: .
J: TRBJ1-2
V: TRBV30
size: few
DNA: TGTGCCTGGAGTACACCGGGGGGTTTCTATGGCTACACCTTC
CDR3: CAWSTPGGFYGYTF

D: .
J: TRBJ2-6
V: TRBV5-5
size: many
DNA: TGTGCCAGCAGCTTGAGAGCTGGCTCTGGGGCCAACGTCCTGACTTTC
CDR3: CASSLRAGSGANVLTF

D: TRBD1
J: TRBJ2-2
V: TRBV29-1
size: .
DNA: TGCAGCGAAAAGACAGGGGGCTGGAGGTACACCGGGGAGCTGTTTTTT
CDR3: CSEKTGGWRYTGELFF

D: TRBD1
J: TRBJ2-7
V: TRBV18
size: few
DNA: TGTGCCAGCTCACCAGTTCCAGGGGGAGACGACGAGCAGTACTTC
CDR3: CASSPVPGGDDEQYF

D: TRBD1
J: TRBJ1-1
V: TRBV6-2/TRBV6-3
size: .
DNA: TGTGCCAGCAGTTACTCGACAGGGGGCGCGGACACTGAAGCTTTCTTT
CDR3: CASSYSTGGADTEAFF

D: .
J: TRBJ1-1
V: TRBV5-5
size: .
DNA: TGTGCCAGCAGCTTGGTGGGGGGACGTGGCACTGAAGCTTTCTTT
CDR3: CASSLVGGRGTEAFF

D: TRBD1
J: TRBJ2-2
V: TRBV5-1
size: few
DNA: TGCGCCAGCAGCTTGGATGCAGGGGGCTACACCGGGGAGCTGTTTTTT
CDR3: CASSLDAGGYTGELFF